Listed below are T cell receptor beta chains from one sample, sequenced in a study of early T cells in non-severe SARS-CoV-2 infection. TCRdb recomputed calls from the 5' RACE reads with MiXCR, one row per CDR3 protein. The sample includes 75,000 to 80,000 distinct CDR3 sequences, 15% to 17% of them seen just once. Sequencing input: whole blood. The receptor set was obtained from an adult who was a healthcare worker with PCR-confirmed SARS-CoV-2 infection or an uninfected control (not recorded which). Each CDR3 is given without its conserved first and last residue.

>TRBV5-1|TRBJ2-7
ASSTPGAYEQY
>TRBV19|TRBJ2-5
ASSINRVRQETQY
>TRBV7-6|TRBJ1-1
ASSWGQGTTEAF
>TRBV29-1|TRBJ2-7
GVGPGAQGSYEQY
>TRBV4-3|TRBJ2-7
ASSPGTTDPYEQY
>TRBV27|TRBJ1-6
ASSEAVRVPLH
>TRBV12-3/TRBV12-4|TRBJ1-1
ASSLGTRPGTEAF
>TRBV10-3|TRBJ2-7
ATRSGSYEQY
>TRBV6-2/TRBV6-3|TRBJ2-2
ASSYVNPPITGELF
>TRBV7-3|TRBJ2-2
ASSPWVSSGGARSGELF
>TRBV28|TRBJ2-1
ASNAEGTGHNEQF
>TRBV4-1|TRBJ2-7
ASSQIAGGPHEQY
>TRBV21-1|TRBJ1-2
ASSKKGTGNGYT
>TRBV5-1|TRBJ2-6
ASSLEGGSSGANVLT
>TRBV29-1|TRBJ1-3
SVRDSPSSGNTIY
>TRBV5-1|TRBJ1-3
ASSLENTIY
>TRBV5-1|TRBJ2-3
ASTPSGGAHTQY
>TRBV2|TRBJ2-7
ASSEISGRGASEQY
>TRBV28|TRBJ2-1
ASKSGSNEQF
>TRBV5-6|TRBJ2-6
ASSLVGSGANVLT
>TRBV20-1|TRBJ1-4
SARDQKGANEKLF
>TRBV4-1|TRBJ2-1
ASSQVSGPYNEQF
>TRBV20-1|TRBJ1-1
SARKRRNTEAF
>TRBV11-3|TRBJ2-3
ASSLEGGITDTQY
>TRBV28|TRBJ2-1
ASRTRGSGSYNEQF
>TRBV19|TRBJ1-1
ASSNVRAALTMDTEAF
>TRBV29-1|TRBJ2-7
SVSDRAGEQY
>TRBV7-3|TRBJ2-5
ASSQGGEVETQY
>TRBV4-3|TRBJ2-7
ASSQDETSGSYEQY
>TRBV4-3|TRBJ2-5
ASSLTGTSDQETQY
>TRBV29-1|TRBJ2-7
SAGDRSYEQY
>TRBV18|TRBJ2-5
ASSPPGEETQY
>TRBV20-1|TRBJ2-1
SARDPRGSGNEQF
>TRBV20-1|TRBJ1-5
SATGGGQPQH
>TRBV5-5|TRBJ2-5
ASSSTGGLSETQY
>TRBV28|TRBJ1-4
ASSSTVMNEKLF
>TRBV7-2|TRBJ1-1
ASSLVEGFDAF
>TRBV6-4|TRBJ2-1
ASSELAGVNEQF
>TRBV30|TRBJ2-1
AWSVLLSRTYNEQF
>TRBV20-1|TRBJ2-5
SAATSGGAETQY
>TRBV3-1|TRBJ1-1
ASSQDLPGGPWGAF
>TRBV18|TRBJ1-6
ASSPLADNSPLH
>TRBV18|TRBJ2-3
ASSELEAKITDTQY
>TRBV20-1|TRBJ2-5
SAKTQETQY
>TRBV20-1|TRBJ1-5
SARSGQAFNQPQH
>TRBV20-1|TRBJ1-1
SARDVAGGVMNTEAF
>TRBV5-1|TRBJ2-7
ASSLELGQATYEQY
>TRBV5-6|TRBJ1-6
ASKNRVSYSPLH
>TRBV4-3|TRBJ1-2
ASSHGRDSGYT
>TRBV4-2|TRBJ1-1
ASSRTETLDTEAF
>TRBV28|TRBJ2-2
PSSPGQFSTGELF